The 27 T cell receptor beta chains reported below all come from one sample, sequenced in a study of PD-L1 blockade in urothelial cancer. The repertoire was sequenced with immunoSEQ multiplex PCR; TCRdb's copy has only in-frame clones and lacks some. Of about 100,000 clones listed, about nine tenths are singletons. This material consisted of PBMCs, taken around atezolizumab (anti-PD-L1) treatment. The receptors stem from an elderly woman with urothelial cancer.

This chain links TRBV6-5 with TRBJ1-1; 7 bases fit TRBD1. The germline V gene has CDR1 MNHEY and CDR2 SVGAGI. V dropped 6 bases and J dropped 1; count of bases not matched to a gene: 5. CDR3 length equals 14 residues. CDR3 nucleotides: TGTGCCAGCAGGCCACAGGGGAGGAACACTGAAGCTTTCTTT. As protein: CASRPQGRNTEAFF.

This chain links TRBV4-1 with TRBJ1-1; 8 nucleotides line up with TRBD1. V lost 4 bases and J lost 4; bases outside the gene matches: 2. CDR1 and CDR2 (germline): MGHRA, YSYEKL. This CDR3 is built from 13 residues. The CDR3, as DNA: TGCGCCAGCAGCCGCGGACAGGGCACTGAAGCTTTCTTT. Its protein product is CASSRGQGTEAFF.

V gene TRBV6-1 combines with J gene TRBJ1-4; D is undetermined. V was pared by 1 base and J by 0 bases, with 6 bases between. The CDR3 spans 15 residues. The germline gives CDR1 MNHNS, CDR2 SASEGT. CDR3 nucleotide sequence: TGTGCCAGCAGTGAAGTCGACACAACTAATGAAAAACTGTTTTTT. It yields the protein CASSEVDTTNEKLFF.

V usage is TRBV11-3 and J usage is TRBJ2-1; no definite D call. The CDR3 covers 11 residues. The V and J ends lost 1 base and 9 bases respectively, with 4 bases between them. Germline CDR1 is SGHNT and CDR2 is YENEEA. The chain's CDR3 is CASSLAGEQFF. CDR3 bases: TGTGCCAGCAGCTTAGCGGGTGAGCAGTTCTTC.

The chain carries TRBV4-1 and TRBJ2-1; tentative D call: TRBD1 (6 bases). The V gene lost 4 bases and the J gene lost 6 bases, with 19 bases spanning the gap. CDR1 MGHRA and CDR2 YSYEKL come from the germline V gene. The CDR3 length is 16 residues. CDR3: CASSPSPGQHLNEQFF. CDR3 DNA sequence: TGCGCCAGCAGCCCTAGCCCAGGACAGCACCTCAATGAGCAGTTCTTC.

V gene TRBV5-1 combines with J gene TRBJ2-2, with 14 bases that match TRBD2. The CDR3 spans 16 residues. After removal of 4 bases from V and 6 bases from J, the junction contained 5 bases not matched to a gene. Germline V CDR1 and CDR2: SGHRS, YFSETQ. CDR3 sequence reads: CASSPRLAGGSGELFF. DNA for the CDR3: TGCGCCAGCAGCCCAAGACTAGCGGGAGGGTCCGGGGAGCTGTTTTTT.

The V and J genes are TRBV5-6 and TRBJ1-2; TRBD1 matches at 9 bases. Per the germline V gene, CDR1 is SGHDT and CDR2 is YYEEEE. The CDR3 spans 14 residues. The trim removed 4 bases at V and 0 bases at J, leaving 1 base unmatched. Here the CDR3 reads CASSGDRANYGYTF. CDR3 nucleotide sequence: TGTGCCAGCAGCGGGGACAGGGCTAACTATGGCTACACCTTC.

The chain is built from TRBV4-2 and TRBJ2-5; 7 bases match TRBD2. The CDR3 consists of 13 residues. The junction had 4 bases not matched to a gene; V was cut back by 8 bases and J by 1 base. Germline CDR1 reads LGHNA; CDR2 reads YNFKEQ. The DNA for the CDR3 is TGTGCCAGCTCTTCTAGCGGCCAAGAGACCCAGTACTTC. This translates into CASSSSGQETQYF.

This clone is a singleton in its sample. The chain uses TRBV28 and TRBJ1-2, with TRBD1 matching 8 bases. The CDR3 runs 15 residues. J lost 8 bases, V lost 8 bases, and 16 bases had no gene match. Germline V gene data show CDR1 as MDHEN and CDR2 as SYDVKM. In nucleotides, the CDR3 is TGTGCCAGCGCCTCCCCCCAAGGACAGGGAGAAGGCTACACCTTC. As protein: CASASPQGQGEGYTF.

The gene calls are TRBV27 and TRBJ1-1; TRBD1 matches at 8 bases. The CDR3 loop spans 15 amino acids. From germline, CDR1 is MNHEY and CDR2 SMNVEV (reference sequence). V shed 3 bases, J shed 2 bases, and the junction held 5 bases outside the gene matches. Here the CDR3 reads CASSLAGGINTEAFF. The CDR3 nucleotides read TGTGCCAGCAGTTTGGCAGGGGGCATCAACACTGAAGCTTTCTTT.

V is TRBV2 and J is TRBJ2-1; D not certain. Germline CDR1 and CDR2: SNHLY and FYNNEI. Trimming took off 6 bases at V and 8 bases at J, with 11 bases between the two ends. The CDR3 length is 12 residues. For the CDR3, the DNA is TGTGCCAGCAGGGCAGAAGTGTATGAGCAGTTCTTC. Translated, it gives CASRAEVYEQFF.

The V gene is TRBV5-6, the J gene TRBJ1-4; D ambiguous. Germline V gene sequence: CDR1 SGHDT, CDR2 YYEEEE. V shed 0 bases and J shed 5 bases, with 11 bases lying between them. The CDR3 sequence is 15 residues long. The CDR3: CASSLAGGGNEKLFF. CDR3 coding DNA: TGTGCCAGCAGCTTGGCCGGAGGTGGGAATGAAAAACTGTTTTTT.

V and J are TRBV6-6 and TRBJ2-7; possibly TRBD2 for D (7 bases). Trimming stripped 6 bases from V and 7 bases from J, with 16 bases between. This CDR3 has 13 residues. Germline CDR1 MNHNY, CDR2 SVGAGI (reference sequence). This chain's CDR3 is CASRRGGGEEQYF. The CDR3 DNA reads TGTGCCAGCAGGAGGGGAGGGGGGGAAGAGCAGTACTTC.

This clone turned up a few times. The chain has TRBV7-3 and TRBJ1-5, with TRBD1 matching over 8 bases. Unmatched junction bases numbered 6, after V lost 4 bases and J lost 7 bases. This CDR3 is 14 amino acids long. CDR1 is SGHTA, CDR2 FQGTGA, per germline. As DNA, the CDR3 is TGTGCCAGCAGCTCCACAGGGGGTGAACAGCCCCAGCATTTT. Protein: CASSSTGGEQPQHF.

The chain has TRBV9 and TRBJ2-3; TRBD2 matches 11 bases. Trimming cost V 3 bases and J 3 bases; bases outside gene matches: 9. There are 17 residues in the CDR3. The V gene's germline CDR1 is SGDLS and CDR2 YYNGEE. The CDR3 sequence: CASSARPGLADTDTQYF. The CDR3 DNA follows: TGTGCCAGCAGCGCACGACCGGGACTAGCGGATACAGATACGCAGTATTTT.

The genes are TRBV7-3 and TRBJ2-1; possible D gene TRBD2, 6 bases. The CDR3 sequence is 14 residues long. Germline CDR1 reads SGHTA; CDR2 reads FQGTGA. The V end was cut by 7 bases, the J end by 2 bases, with 12 bases between. CDR3 loop: CASTVSGAYNEQFF. Here the CDR3 DNA reads TGTGCCAGCACCGTTAGCGGAGCCTACAATGAGCAGTTCTTC.

V is TRBV28 and J is TRBJ1-2; 9 bases are shared with TRBD1. J gave up 8 bases and V 4 bases, and 5 bases lay outside the gene matches. This CDR3 contains 13 residues. Germline V gene sequence: CDR1 MDHEN, CDR2 SYDVKM. Here the CDR3 DNA reads TGTGCCAGCAGTTCCCCGACAGGGGGAGGCTACACCTTC. Its translation: CASSSPTGGGYTF.

The chain has TRBV7-9 and TRBJ2-2; D not resolved. Trimming cost V 3 bases and J 2 bases, with 7 bases left between them. The CDR3 has 14 residues. Germline lookup yields CDR1 SEHNR and CDR2 FQNEAQ (reference sequence). The CDR3 DNA follows: TGTGCCAGCAGCTTTTCTTCTAACACCGGGGAGCTGTTTTTT. This translates into CASSFSSNTGELFF.

The CDR3 DNA follows: TGTGCCAGCAGCTTGTGGCCGTTCAATCAGCCCCAGCATTTT. It translates to CASSLWPFNQPQHF. The chain couples TRBV5-5 to TRBJ1-5; D unresolved. The V end was cut by 1 base, the J end by 3 bases, with 8 bases between. The V gene's germline CDR1 is SGHKS and CDR2 YYEKEE (reference sequence). This CDR3 spans 14 amino acids.

The chain joins TRBV5-5 to TRBJ1-3; no reliable D call. This CDR3 region has 14 residues. Germline values: CDR1 SGHKS, CDR2 YYEKEE (reference sequence). V shed 2 bases and J shed 1 base, with 7 bases lying between them. The CDR3 protein is CASSFWQSGNTIYF. The CDR3 region has the DNA TGTGCCAGCAGCTTCTGGCAATCTGGAAACACCATATATTTT.

The chain carries TRBV4-1 and TRBJ2-3, with TRBD1 as a possible D gene (6 bases). The germline gives CDR1 MGHRA, CDR2 YSYEKL. V lost 0 bases and J 5 bases, leaving 6 bases between the germline ends. The CDR3 spans 13 residues. The DNA for the CDR3 is TGCGCCAGCAGCCAAGAAGGGGGAGATACGCAGTATTTT. Translating gives CASSQEGGDTQYF.

The chain joins TRBV5-8 to TRBJ2-2, with 8 bases lining up with TRBD1. There are 18 residues in the CDR3. The germline V gene has CDR1 SGHTS and CDR2 YDEGEE. The trim removed 2 bases at V and 4 bases at J, leaving 13 bases unmatched. The CDR3: CASSFSGTGVRVTGELFF. CDR3 in DNA: TGTGCCAGCAGCTTCTCCGGGACAGGTGTCCGGGTCACCGGGGAGCTGTTTTTT.

The rearrangement links TRBV19 to TRBJ1-1; D perhaps matches TRBD1 (5 bases). From germline, CDR1 is LNHDA and CDR2 SQIVND (reference sequence). The CDR3 spans 14 residues. With 7 bases removed from V and 4 bases from J, the gap between germline ends came to 16 bases. Written as DNA, the CDR3 is TGTGCCAGTATGGGGGGGGTCTGGGGCACTGAAGCTTTCTTT. Encoded protein: CASMGGVWGTEAFF.

The chain combines TRBV10-3 with TRBJ2-3, with 9 bases matching TRBD2. The CDR3 consists of 16 residues. Looked up from germline, CDR1 is ENHRY and CDR2 is SYGVKD. Losses at the gene ends were 7 bases for V and 3 bases for J; bases not matched to a gene: 11. The CDR3 protein is CAITAGGRARTDTQYF. For the CDR3, the DNA is TGTGCCATCACCGCCGGCGGGAGGGCCAGAACAGATACGCAGTATTTT.

This CDR3 is CASGLAGVDTQYF. The CDR3 nucleotides are TGTGCCTCAGGACTAGCGGGAGTAGATACGCAGTATTTT. J is TRBJ2-3 and V is TRBV9; 13 nucleotides match TRBD2. This CDR3 is built from 13 residues. Trimming took 10 bases from V and 5 from J; bases not matched to a gene: 4. The germline gives CDR1 SGDLS, CDR2 YYNGEE.

CDR3 loop: CASSRETEAFF. The DNA for the CDR3 is TGTGCCAGCAGCCGGGAAACTGAAGCTTTCTTT. J is TRBJ1-1 and V is TRBV5-6; the D is unclear. Germline V gene data show CDR1 as SGHDT and CDR2 as YYEEEE. This CDR3 has 11 residues. Trimming took off 4 bases at V and 5 bases at J, with 6 bases between the two ends.

This rearrangement joins TRBV28 to TRBJ2-7, with TRBD1 identical over 7 bases. Germline values: CDR1 MDHEN, CDR2 SYDVKM. Unmatched junction bases numbered 10, after V lost 6 bases and J lost 2 bases. The CDR3 has 15 residues. The CDR3 sequence: CASRATGVPPYEQYF. The DNA of the CDR3 is TGTGCCAGCAGGGCCACAGGGGTCCCCCCCTACGAGCAGTACTTC.